This T cell receptor beta chain was captured in a study of shared T cell receptors in the human thymus. V lost 0 bases to trimming and J lost 1 base, with 14 bases between them. CDR1 is WNHNN, CDR2 SYGVQD, per germline (reference sequence). This CDR3 region has 17 residues. Sequenced by immunoSEQ multiplex PCR; TCRdb stores in-frame clones only, minus some. The table has hundreds of thousands of clones, around 87% seen once. The sample was also reused in another study, on human thymus T cells. From that second work: Each of the donors was a healthy Finnish infant who was undergoing open corrective cardiac surgery for congenital heart defects. In corrective heart surgery, resections were taken, and these provided the thymus tissue. What appeared biased in thymic and blood repertoires was the usage of V and J genes. As related research reported, thymic repertoires overlapped highly among unrelated individuals.

Sample: thymocytes. The V call is TRBV10-1, the J call TRBJ2-3; no clear D gene. The TCR was taken from a boy younger than two with a congenital heart defect. CDR3 amino acids: CASSESLAIARTDTQYF. As DNA, the CDR3 is TGCGCCAGCAGTGAGTCCTTGGCCATAGCCCGCACAGATACGCAGTATTTT.